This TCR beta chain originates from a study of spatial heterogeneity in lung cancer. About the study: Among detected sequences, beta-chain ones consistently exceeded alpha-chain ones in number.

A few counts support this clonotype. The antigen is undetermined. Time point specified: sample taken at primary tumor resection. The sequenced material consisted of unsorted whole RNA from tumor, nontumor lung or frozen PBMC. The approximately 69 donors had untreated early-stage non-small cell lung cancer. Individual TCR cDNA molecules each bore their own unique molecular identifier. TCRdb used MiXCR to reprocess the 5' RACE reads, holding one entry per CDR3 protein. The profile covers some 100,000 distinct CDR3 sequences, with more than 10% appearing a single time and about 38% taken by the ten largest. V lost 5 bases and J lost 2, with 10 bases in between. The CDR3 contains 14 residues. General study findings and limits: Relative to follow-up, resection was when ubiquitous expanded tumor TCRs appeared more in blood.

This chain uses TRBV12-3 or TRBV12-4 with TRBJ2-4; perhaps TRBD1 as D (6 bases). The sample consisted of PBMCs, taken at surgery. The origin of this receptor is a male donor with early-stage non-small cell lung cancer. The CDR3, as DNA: TGTGCCAGCAGTATCACAGGGACCAAAAACATTCAGTACTTC. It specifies CASSITGTKNIQYF.